This entry lists 8 T cell receptor beta chains sequenced from one sample in a study of control samples from healthy donors and cancer patients. TCRdb's table, derived via immunoSEQ multiplex PCR, lists solely in-frame clones and lacks some. The sample lists over 200,000 clones; around 80% were seen once. Sequenced material: PBMCs. These receptors were taken from a woman in her sixties with lung cancer.

The V call is TRBV11-2, the J call TRBJ1-2, with D unclear. This CDR3 has 15 amino acids. V gave up 1 base and J gave up 2 bases, with 11 bases separating them. Germline assignment: CDR1 SGHAT and CDR2 FQNNGV. The CDR3 DNA reads as TGTGCCAGCAGCTTAGGCGGCATAGGGAACTATGGCTACACCTTC. Amino acid sequence: CASSLGGIGNYGYTF.

This clone turned up a few times. Here the CDR3 DNA reads TGCGCCAGCACCCCGGGTAGCGGGACCCAAGAGGCGTACTTC. Translation gives CASTPGSGTQEAYF. This chain links TRBV5-1 with TRBJ2-7, with 8 bases that match TRBD2. Germline values: CDR1 SGHRS, CDR2 YFSETQ. V shed 6 bases, J shed 12 bases, and the junction held 17 bases outside the gene matches. CDR3 length: 14 residues.

V gene TRBV10-3 combines with J gene TRBJ1-2, with 8 bases identical to TRBD1. Germline V gene sequence: CDR1 ENHRY, CDR2 SYGVKD. The CDR3 has 15 residues. J lost 3 bases, V lost 10 bases, and 13 bases had no gene match. Written as DNA, the CDR3 is TGTGCCACAACGTACACTCCAGGGGGCGACTATGGCTACACCTTC. This sequence encodes CATTYTPGGDYGYTF.

The chain has TRBV9 and TRBJ1-3, with TRBD1 matching 7 bases. V shed 4 bases, J shed 3 bases, and the junction held 4 bases outside the gene matches. From germline, CDR1 is SGDLS and CDR2 YYNGEE. There are 14 residues in the CDR3. The CDR3 DNA reads TGTGCCAGCAGCCGCACAGGGGTTGGAAACACCATATATTTT. Translated: CASSRTGVGNTIYF. Drawing the rest from reference TRBV9 and TRBJ1-3, the complete variable domain is DSGVTQTPKHLITATGQRVTLRCSPRSGDLSVYWYQQSLDQGLQFLIQYYNGEERAKGNILERFSAQQFPDLHSELNLSSLELGDSALYFCASSRTGVGNTIYFGEGSWLTVV.

This rearrangement joins TRBV9 to TRBJ2-1; no firm D call. This CDR3 spans 13 amino acids. Trimming took 7 bases from V and 5 from J, leaving 13 bases between them. Germline V gene data show CDR1 as SGDLS and CDR2 as YYNGEE. The CDR3 nucleotides are TGTGCCAGCGCGCCTAGGTCAAACAATGAGCAGTTCTTC. Protein product: CASAPRSNNEQFF.

The V gene is TRBV2, the J gene TRBJ1-1; D might be TRBD1 (5 bases). CDR1 and CDR2 (germline): SNHLY, FYNNEI. V lost 7 bases and J 3 bases, leaving 12 bases between the germline ends. The CDR3 has 13 amino acids. The CDR3 DNA reads as TGTGCCAGCATGATCAGGGCTGACACTGAAGCTTTCTTT. It codes for CASMIRADTEAFF.

The chain carries TRBV5-6 and TRBJ1-5, with no clear D. This CDR3 has 15 amino acids. Trimming removed 0 bases from V and 0 bases from J, with 7 bases in between. Germline CDR1 SGHDT, CDR2 YYEEEE. CDR3 DNA sequence: TGTGCCAGCAGCTTGGGCGGTTATAGCAATCAGCCCCAGCATTTT. Amino acid sequence: CASSLGGYSNQPQHF.

J is TRBJ1-2 and V is TRBV28; D perhaps matches TRBD1 (5 bases). Trimming shortened V by 3 bases and J by 2 bases, and 10 bases separated the two germline ends. The germline gives CDR1 MDHEN, CDR2 SYDVKM. CDR3 length: 14 residues. The chain's CDR3 is CASSFLGGNYGYTF. The DNA of the CDR3 is TGTGCCAGCAGTTTCCTGGGGGGAAACTATGGCTACACCTTC.